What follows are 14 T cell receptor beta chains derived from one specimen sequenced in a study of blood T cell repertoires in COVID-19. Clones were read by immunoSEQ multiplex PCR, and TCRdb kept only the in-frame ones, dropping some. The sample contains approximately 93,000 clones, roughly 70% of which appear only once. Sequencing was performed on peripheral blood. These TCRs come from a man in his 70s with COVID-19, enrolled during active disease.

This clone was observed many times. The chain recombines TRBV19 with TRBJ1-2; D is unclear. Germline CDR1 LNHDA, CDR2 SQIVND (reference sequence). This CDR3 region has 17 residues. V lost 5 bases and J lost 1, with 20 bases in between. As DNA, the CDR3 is TGTGCCAGTAGTTGGCCTTCCCCGAGGGAAGGTAACTATGGCTACACCTTC. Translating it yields CASSWPSPREGNYGYTF.

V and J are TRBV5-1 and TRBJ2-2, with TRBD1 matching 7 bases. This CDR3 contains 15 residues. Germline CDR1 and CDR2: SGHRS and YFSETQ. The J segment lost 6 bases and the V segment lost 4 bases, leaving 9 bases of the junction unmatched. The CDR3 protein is CASSTGQAWAGELFF. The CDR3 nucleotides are TGCGCCAGCAGCACTGGACAGGCGTGGGCCGGGGAGCTGTTTTTT.

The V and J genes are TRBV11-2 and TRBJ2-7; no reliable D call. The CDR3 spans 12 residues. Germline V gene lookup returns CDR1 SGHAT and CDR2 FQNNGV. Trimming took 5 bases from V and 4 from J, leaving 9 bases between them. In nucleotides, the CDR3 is TGTGCCAGCAGCCGCAGCGAATACGAGCAGTACTTC. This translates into CASSRSEYEQYF. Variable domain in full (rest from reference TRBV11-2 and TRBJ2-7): EAGVAQSPRYKIIEKRQSVAFWCNPISGHATLYWYQQILGQGPKLLIQFQNNGVVDDSQLPKDRFSAERLKGVDSTLKIQPAKLEDSAVYLCASSRSEYEQYFGPGTRLTVT.

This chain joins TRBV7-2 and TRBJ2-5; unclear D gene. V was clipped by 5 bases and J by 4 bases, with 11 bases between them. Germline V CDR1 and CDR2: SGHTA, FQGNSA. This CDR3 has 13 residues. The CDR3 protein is CASSPSTIETQYF. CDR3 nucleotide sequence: TGTGCCAGCAGCCCGAGTACCATAGAGACCCAGTACTTC. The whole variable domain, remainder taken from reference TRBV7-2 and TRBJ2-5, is GAGVSQSPSNKVTEKGKDVELRCDPISGHTALYWYRQSLGQGLEFLIYFQGNSAPDKSGLPSDRFSAERTGGSVSTLTIQRTQQEDSAVYLCASSPSTIETQYFGPGTRLLVL.

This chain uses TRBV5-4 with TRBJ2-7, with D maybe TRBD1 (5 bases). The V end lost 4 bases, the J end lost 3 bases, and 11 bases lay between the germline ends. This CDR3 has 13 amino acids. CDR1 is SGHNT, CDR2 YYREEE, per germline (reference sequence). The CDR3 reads CASSNPTDYEQYF. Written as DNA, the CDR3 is TGTGCCAGCAGCAACCCGACAGACTACGAGCAGTACTTC.

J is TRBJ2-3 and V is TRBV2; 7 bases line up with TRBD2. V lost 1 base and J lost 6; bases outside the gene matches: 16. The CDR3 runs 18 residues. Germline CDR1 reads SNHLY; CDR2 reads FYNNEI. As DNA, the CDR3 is TGTGCCAGCAGTGAAGGGAGTTTTCGGGCGGGAGACGGTGATACGCAGTATTTT. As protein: CASSEGSFRAGDGDTQYF. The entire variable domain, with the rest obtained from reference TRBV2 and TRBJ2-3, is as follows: EPEVTQTPSHQVTQMGQEVILRCVPISNHLYFYWYRQILGQKVEFLVSFYNNEISEKSEIFDDQFSVERPDGSNFTLKIRSTKLEDSAMYFCASSEGSFRAGDGDTQYFGPGTRLTVL.

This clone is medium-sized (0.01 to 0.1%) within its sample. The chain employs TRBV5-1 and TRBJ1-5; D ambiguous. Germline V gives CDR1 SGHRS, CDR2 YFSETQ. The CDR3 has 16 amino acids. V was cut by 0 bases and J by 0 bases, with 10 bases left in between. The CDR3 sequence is CASSLVGSYSNQPQHF. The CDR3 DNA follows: TGCGCCAGCAGCTTGGTGGGCAGTTATAGCAATCAGCCCCAGCATTTT.

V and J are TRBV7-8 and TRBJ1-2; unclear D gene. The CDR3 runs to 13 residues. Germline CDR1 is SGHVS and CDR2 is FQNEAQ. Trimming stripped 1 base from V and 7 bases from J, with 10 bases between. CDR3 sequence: CASSLVFTGGYTF. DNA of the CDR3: TGTGCCAGCAGCTTAGTTTTCACTGGTGGCTACACCTTC.

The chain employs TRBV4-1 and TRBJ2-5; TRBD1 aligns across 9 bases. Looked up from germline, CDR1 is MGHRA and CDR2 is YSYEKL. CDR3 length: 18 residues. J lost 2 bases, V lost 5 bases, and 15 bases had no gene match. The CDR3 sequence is CASSFRTGAKSIQETQYF. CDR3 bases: TGCGCCAGCAGCTTTCGGACAGGGGCGAAATCTATTCAAGAGACCCAGTACTTC.

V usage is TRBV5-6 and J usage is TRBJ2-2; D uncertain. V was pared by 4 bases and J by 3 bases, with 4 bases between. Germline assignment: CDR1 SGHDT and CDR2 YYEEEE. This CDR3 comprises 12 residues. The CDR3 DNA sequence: TGTGCCAGCAGCCATTACACCGGGGAGCTGTTTTTT. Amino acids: CASSHYTGELFF.

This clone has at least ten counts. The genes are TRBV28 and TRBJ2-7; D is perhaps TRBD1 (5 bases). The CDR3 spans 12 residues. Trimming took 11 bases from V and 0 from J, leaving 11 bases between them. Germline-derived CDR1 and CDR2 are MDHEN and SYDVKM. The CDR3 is CASWTSSYEQYF. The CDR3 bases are TGTGCCTCCTGGACATCCTCCTACGAGCAGTACTTC.

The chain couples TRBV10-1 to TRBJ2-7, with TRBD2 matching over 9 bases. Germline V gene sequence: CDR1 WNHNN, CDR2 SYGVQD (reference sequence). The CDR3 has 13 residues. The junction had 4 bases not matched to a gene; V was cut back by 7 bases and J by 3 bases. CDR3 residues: CASTPTSGYEQYF. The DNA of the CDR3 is TGCGCCAGCACCCCGACTAGCGGCTACGAGCAGTACTTC.

CDR3: CASSIGVLARNEQFF. The CDR3 DNA follows: TGTGCCAGTAGTATAGGCGTATTAGCCCGCAATGAGCAGTTCTTC. The gene calls are TRBV19 and TRBJ2-1; D ambiguous. The CDR3 totals 15 residues. CDR1 LNHDA and CDR2 SQIVND come from the germline V gene (reference sequence). With 1 base removed from V and 6 bases from J, the gap between germline ends came to 13 bases.

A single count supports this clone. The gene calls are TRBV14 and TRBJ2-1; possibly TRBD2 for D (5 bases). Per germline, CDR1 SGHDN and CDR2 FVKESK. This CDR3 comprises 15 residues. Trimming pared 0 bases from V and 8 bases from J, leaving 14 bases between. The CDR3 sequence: CASSQDGLPVDEQFF. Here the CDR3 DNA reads TGTGCCAGCAGCCAAGATGGACTCCCCGTCGATGAGCAGTTCTTC.